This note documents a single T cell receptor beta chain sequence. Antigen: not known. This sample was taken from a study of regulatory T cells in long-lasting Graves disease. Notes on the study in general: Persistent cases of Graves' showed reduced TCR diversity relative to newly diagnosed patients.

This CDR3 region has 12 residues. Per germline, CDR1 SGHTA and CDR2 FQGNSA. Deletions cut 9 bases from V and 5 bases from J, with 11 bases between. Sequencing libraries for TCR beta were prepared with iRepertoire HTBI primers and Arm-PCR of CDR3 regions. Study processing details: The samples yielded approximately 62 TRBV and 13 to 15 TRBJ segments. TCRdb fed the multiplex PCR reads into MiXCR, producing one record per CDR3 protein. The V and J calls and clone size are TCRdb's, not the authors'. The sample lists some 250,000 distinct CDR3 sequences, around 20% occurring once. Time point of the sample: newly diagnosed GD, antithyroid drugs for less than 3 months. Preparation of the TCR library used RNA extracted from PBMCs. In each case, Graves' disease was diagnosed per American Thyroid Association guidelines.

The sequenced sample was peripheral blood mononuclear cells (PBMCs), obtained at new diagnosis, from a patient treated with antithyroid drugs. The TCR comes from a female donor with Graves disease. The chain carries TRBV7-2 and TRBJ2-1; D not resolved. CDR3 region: CASIKPHNEQFF. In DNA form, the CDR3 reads TGTGCCAGTATTAAGCCCCACAATGAGCAGTTCTTC.